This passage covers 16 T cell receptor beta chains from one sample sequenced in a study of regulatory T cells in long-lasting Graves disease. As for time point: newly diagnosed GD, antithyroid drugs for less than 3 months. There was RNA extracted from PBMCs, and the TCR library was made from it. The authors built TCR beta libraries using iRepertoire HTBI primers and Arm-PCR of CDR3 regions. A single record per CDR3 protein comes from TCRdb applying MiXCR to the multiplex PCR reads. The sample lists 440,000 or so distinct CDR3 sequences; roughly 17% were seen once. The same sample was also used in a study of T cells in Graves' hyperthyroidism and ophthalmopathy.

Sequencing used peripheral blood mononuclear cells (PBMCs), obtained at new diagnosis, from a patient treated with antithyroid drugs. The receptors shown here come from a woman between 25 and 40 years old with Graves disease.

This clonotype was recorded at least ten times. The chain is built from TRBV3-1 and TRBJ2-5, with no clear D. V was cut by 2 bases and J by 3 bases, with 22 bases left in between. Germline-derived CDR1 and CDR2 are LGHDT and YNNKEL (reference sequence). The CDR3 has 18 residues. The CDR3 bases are TGTGCCAGCAGCCAATCCTACGGTTCTATGGGAACCGAAGAGACCCAGTACTTC. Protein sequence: CASSQSYGSMGTEETQYF.

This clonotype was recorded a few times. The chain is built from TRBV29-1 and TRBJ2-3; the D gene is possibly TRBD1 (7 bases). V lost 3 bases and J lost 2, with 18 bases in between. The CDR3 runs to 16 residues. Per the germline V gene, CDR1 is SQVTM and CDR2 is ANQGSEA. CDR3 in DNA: TGCAGCGTTGACGCGGGACAGCGATATCTCACAGATACGCAGTATTTT. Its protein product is CSVDAGQRYLTDTQYF.

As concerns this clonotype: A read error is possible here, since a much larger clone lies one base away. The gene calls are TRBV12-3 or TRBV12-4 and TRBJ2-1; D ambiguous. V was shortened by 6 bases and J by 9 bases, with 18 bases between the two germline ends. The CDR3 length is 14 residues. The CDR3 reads CASSYGMIRSEQFF. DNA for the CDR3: TGTGCCAGCAGCTACGGAATGATCCGGAGTGAGCAGTTCTTC.

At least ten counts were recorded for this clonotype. The CDR3: CATSRVAGGGETQYF. CDR3 coding DNA: TGTGCCACCAGCAGAGTAGCGGGAGGTGGAGAGACCCAGTACTTC. V and J are TRBV15 and TRBJ2-5; 10 bases line up with TRBD2. The germline V gene encodes CDR1 LNHNV and CDR2 YYDKDF (reference sequence). The CDR3 contains 15 residues. V lost 1 base to trimming and J lost 4 bases; unmatched junction nucleotides: 3.

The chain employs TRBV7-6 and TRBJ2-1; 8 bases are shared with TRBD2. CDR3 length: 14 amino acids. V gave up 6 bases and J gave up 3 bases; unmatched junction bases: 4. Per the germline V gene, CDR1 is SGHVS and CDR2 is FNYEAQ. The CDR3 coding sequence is TGTGCCAGCAGTAGCGGGATAGGCTACAATGAGCAGTTCTTC. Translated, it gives CASSSGIGYNEQFF.

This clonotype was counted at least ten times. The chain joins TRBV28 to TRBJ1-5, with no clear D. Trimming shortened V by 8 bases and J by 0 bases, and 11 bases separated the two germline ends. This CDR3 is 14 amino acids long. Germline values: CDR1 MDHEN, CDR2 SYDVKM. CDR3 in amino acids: CASLGVRSNQPQHF. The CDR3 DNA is TGTGCCAGCCTCGGGGTGCGTAGCAATCAGCCCCAGCATTTT.

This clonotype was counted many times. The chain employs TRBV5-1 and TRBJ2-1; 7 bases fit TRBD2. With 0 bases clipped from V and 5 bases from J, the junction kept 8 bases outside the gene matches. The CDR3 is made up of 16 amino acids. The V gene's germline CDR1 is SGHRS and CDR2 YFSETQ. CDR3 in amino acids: CASSLARRERDNEQFF. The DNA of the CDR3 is TGCGCCAGCAGCTTGGCCCGGCGGGAGAGGGACAATGAGCAGTTCTTC.

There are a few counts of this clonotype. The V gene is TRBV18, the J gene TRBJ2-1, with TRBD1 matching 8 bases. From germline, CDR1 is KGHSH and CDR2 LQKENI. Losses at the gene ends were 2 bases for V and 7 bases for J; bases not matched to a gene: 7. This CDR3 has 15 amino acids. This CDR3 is CASSPLDRAVNEQFF. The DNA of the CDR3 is TGTGCCAGCTCACCATTGGACAGGGCGGTGAATGAGCAGTTCTTC.

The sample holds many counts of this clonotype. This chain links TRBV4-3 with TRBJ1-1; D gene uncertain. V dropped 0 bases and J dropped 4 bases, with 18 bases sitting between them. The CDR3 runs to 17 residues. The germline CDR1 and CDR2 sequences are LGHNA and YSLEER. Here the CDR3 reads CASSQEKWGRLGTEAFF. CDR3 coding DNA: TGCGCCAGCAGCCAAGAGAAATGGGGTCGCCTGGGCACTGAAGCTTTCTTT.

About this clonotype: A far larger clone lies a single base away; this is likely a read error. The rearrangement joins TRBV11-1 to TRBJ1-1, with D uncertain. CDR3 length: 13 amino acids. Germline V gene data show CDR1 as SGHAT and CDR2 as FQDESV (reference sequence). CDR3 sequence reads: CASSFGGGTVAFF. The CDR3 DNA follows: TGTGCCAGCAGCTTTGGTGGCGGCACTGTAGCTTTCTTT. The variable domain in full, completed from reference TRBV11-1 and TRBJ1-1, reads EAEVAQSPRYKITEKSQAVAFWCDPISGHATLYWYRQILGQGPELLVQFQDESVVDDSQLPKDRFSAERLKGVDSTLKIQPAELGDSAMYLCASSFGGGTVAFFGQGTRLTVV.

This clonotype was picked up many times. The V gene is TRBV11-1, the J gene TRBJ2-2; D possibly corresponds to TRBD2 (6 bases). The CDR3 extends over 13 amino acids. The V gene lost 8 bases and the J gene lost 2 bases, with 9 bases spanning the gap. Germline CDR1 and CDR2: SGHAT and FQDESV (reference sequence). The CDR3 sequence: CASGDFNTGELFF. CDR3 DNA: TGTGCCAGCGGGGACTTCAACACCGGGGAGCTGTTTTTT.

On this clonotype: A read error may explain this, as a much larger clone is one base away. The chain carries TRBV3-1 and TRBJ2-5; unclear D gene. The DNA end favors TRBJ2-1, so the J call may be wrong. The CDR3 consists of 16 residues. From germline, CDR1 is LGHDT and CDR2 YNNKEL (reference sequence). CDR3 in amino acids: CASSQDPGAQYNGQFF. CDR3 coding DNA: TGTGCCAGCAGCCAAGATCCTGGCGCCCAATACAATGGGCAGTTCTTC.

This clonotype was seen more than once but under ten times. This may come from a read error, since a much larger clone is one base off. Written as DNA, the CDR3 is TGTGCCAGCAGACCCCCAGGAGTTGGGGGAAACACCGTATATTTT. Encoded protein: CASRPPGVGGNTVYF. This chain uses TRBV2 with TRBJ1-3, with D possibly being TRBD1 (5 bases). CDR3 length: 15 amino acids. CDR1 and CDR2 (germline): SNHLY, FYNNEI.

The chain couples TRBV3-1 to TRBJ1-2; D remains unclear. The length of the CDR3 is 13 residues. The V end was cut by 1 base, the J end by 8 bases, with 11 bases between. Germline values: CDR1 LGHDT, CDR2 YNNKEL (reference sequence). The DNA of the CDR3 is TGTGCCAGCAGCCAAGGGCGGATCGGAGGCTACACCTTC. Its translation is CASSQGRIGGYTF.

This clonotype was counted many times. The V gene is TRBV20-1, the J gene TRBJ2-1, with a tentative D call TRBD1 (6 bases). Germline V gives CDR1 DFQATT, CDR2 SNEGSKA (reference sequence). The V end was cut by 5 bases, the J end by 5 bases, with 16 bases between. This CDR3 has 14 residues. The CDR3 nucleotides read TGCAGTGCTTCTACAGGGTTCATGGACAATGAGCAGTTCTTC. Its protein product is CSASTGFMDNEQFF.

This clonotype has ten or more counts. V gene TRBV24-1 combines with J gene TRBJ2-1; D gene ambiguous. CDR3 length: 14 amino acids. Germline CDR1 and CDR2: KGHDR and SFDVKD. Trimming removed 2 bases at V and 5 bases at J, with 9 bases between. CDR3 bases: TGTGCCACCAGTGATTCTTACAAAAACAATGAGCAGTTCTTC. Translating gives CATSDSYKNNEQFF.